These T cell receptor beta chains were read from a single sample in a study of T cell responses to AZD1222 COVID-19 vaccine. Assay: immunoSEQ multiplex PCR; the TCRdb copy retains only in-frame clones and omits some. The repertoire consists of about 77,000 clones, with roughly nine tenths occurring once and the leading ten covering around 4.5%. Source: peripheral blood, taken 28 days after the second AZD1222 dose. These receptors all stem from an adult who received the AZD1222 COVID-19 vaccine. Both conserved end residues are part of each CDR3. A D gene is named only where the DNA matches it firmly. Clone size is stated in some rows and not others, as once, few, many or a class when expanded.

V: TRBV4-3; size: .; D: .; length: 14; J: TRBJ2-5; CDR3: CASSQFLRAETQYF; DNA: TGCGCCAGCAGCCAATTTCTGCGGGCCGAGACCCAGTACTTC
V: TRBV19; size: .; D: .; length: 16; J: TRBJ2-1; CDR3: CASRGRIGVVHNEQFF; DNA: TGTGCCAGTAGAGGCAGAATCGGAGTTGTCCACAATGAGCAGTTCTTC
V: TRBV11-2; size: .; D: TRBD2; length: 15; J: TRBJ2-1; CDR3: CASSLTSGTGDEQFF; DNA: TGTGCCAGCAGCTTAACTAGCGGCACTGGGGATGAGCAGTTCTTC
V: TRBV6-5; size: .; D: .; length: 14; J: TRBJ1-1; CDR3: CASSYSRGRESAFF; DNA: TGTGCCAGCAGTTACTCGCGGGGAAGGGAAAGTGCTTTCTTT
V: TRBV4-3; size: .; D: TRBD2; length: 15; J: TRBJ2-5; CDR3: CASSQSSGAGETQYF; DNA: TGCGCCAGCAGCCAATCTAGCGGGGCGGGGGAGACCCAGTACTTC
V: TRBV12-3/TRBV12-4; size: .; D: .; length: 13; J: TRBJ2-7; CDR3: CASSLAGGDEQYF; DNA: TGTGCCAGCAGTTTGGCAGGTGGGGACGAGCAGTACTTC
V: TRBV2; size: .; D: TRBD2; length: 15; J: TRBJ2-1; CDR3: CASSESGRARNEQFF; DNA: TGTGCCAGCAGTGAAAGTGGGAGGGCCAGGAATGAGCAGTTCTTC
V: TRBV7-2; size: once; D: TRBD2; length: 17; J: TRBJ2-1; CDR3: CASSHRGLAGLYNEQFF; DNA: TGTGCCAGCAGCCACAGAGGGTTAGCGGGCCTCTACAATGAGCAGTTCTTC
V: TRBV5-1; size: .; D: TRBD2; length: 16; J: TRBJ2-5; CDR3: CASSREGAGGLETQYF; DNA: TGCGCCAGCAGCCGGGAAGGAGCGGGAGGCCTAGAGACCCAGTACTTC
V: TRBV30; size: .; D: .; length: 13; J: TRBJ1-5; CDR3: CAWSTGVNQPQHF; DNA: TGTGCCTGGAGTACAGGAGTAAATCAGCCCCAGCATTTT
V: TRBV20-1; size: .; D: TRBD2; length: 14; J: TRBJ2-3; CDR3: CSASGEGRGDTQYF; DNA: TGCAGTGCTAGTGGGGAGGGCCGGGGAGATACGCAGTATTTT
V: TRBV25-1; size: once; D: TRBD1; length: 14; J: TRBJ1-1; CDR3: CASSAGTGATEAFF; DNA: TGTGCCAGCAGCGCCGGGACAGGGGCCACTGAAGCTTTCTTT
V: TRBV6-5; size: once; D: .; length: 14; J: TRBJ1-2; CDR3: CASSYAPDNYGYTF; DNA: TGTGCCAGCAGTTACGCCCCCGATAACTATGGCTACACCTTC
V: TRBV3-1/TRBV3-2; size: few; D: .; length: 15; J: TRBJ1-3; CDR3: CASSQRRGAGNTIYF; DNA: TGTGCCAGCAGCCAGCGTAGGGGGGCCGGAAACACCATATATTTT
V: TRBV28; size: .; D: TRBD1; length: 12; J: TRBJ1-1; CDR3: CASSGTGAEAFF; DNA: TGTGCCAGCAGTGGGACAGGGGCTGAAGCTTTCTTT
V: TRBV12-3/TRBV12-4; size: .; D: TRBD1; length: 12; J: TRBJ2-1; CDR3: CASSSAGTGVFF; DNA: TGTGCCAGCAGTTCCGCCGGGACAGGGGTGTTCTTC
V: TRBV7-8; size: .; D: TRBD2; length: 24; J: TRBJ2-1; CDR3: CASSRTVSGDASGREDFSYNEQFF; DNA: TGTGCCAGCAGCCGAACAGTGTCAGGGGACGCTAGCGGGAGGGAGGACTTCTCCTACAATGAGCAGTTCTTC
V: TRBV30; size: .; D: .; length: 11; J: TRBJ2-3; CDR3: CAWILGDTQYF; DNA: TGTGCCTGGATCCTTGGAGATACGCAGTATTTT
V: TRBV27; size: few; D: .; length: 14; J: TRBJ2-2; CDR3: CASSPALNPGELFF; DNA: TGTGCCAGCAGCCCCGCGTTAAACCCCGGGGAGCTGTTTTTT
V: TRBV5-1; size: .; D: .; length: 14; J: TRBJ2-2; CDR3: CASSLALDTGELFF; DNA: TGCGCCAGCAGCTTAGCCCTCGATACCGGGGAGCTGTTTTTT
V: TRBV10-3; size: .; D: .; length: 15; J: TRBJ2-2; CDR3: CAISENRPSSGELFF; DNA: TGTGCCATCAGTGAGAATCGACCCTCGTCCGGGGAGCTGTTTTTT
V: TRBV3-1/TRBV3-2; size: .; D: .; length: 16; J: TRBJ1-5; CDR3: CASSQGSAGQDQPQHF; DNA: TGTGCCAGCAGCCAAGGGTCTGCGGGACAAGATCAGCCCCAGCATTTT
V: TRBV3-1/TRBV3-2; size: .; D: .; length: 11; J: TRBJ2-1; CDR3: CASSQDVEQFF; DNA: TGTGCCAGCAGCCAAGATGTTGAGCAGTTCTTC
V: TRBV25-1; size: .; D: TRBD1; length: 12; J: TRBJ1-2; CDR3: CASRGQYYGYTF; DNA: TGTGCCAGCCGGGGACAGTACTATGGCTACACCTTC
V: TRBV7-9; size: .; D: .; length: 13; J: TRBJ1-1; CDR3: CASSLRQNTEAFF; DNA: TGTGCCAGCAGCCTCCGACAGAACACTGAAGCTTTCTTT
V: TRBV29-1; size: .; D: .; length: 17; J: TRBJ2-5; CDR3: CSVEGGVTGVLLETQYF; DNA: TGCAGCGTTGAAGGCGGTGTTACGGGGGTTCTGTTGGAGACCCAGTACTTC
V: TRBV11-2; size: .; D: .; length: 15; J: TRBJ1-1; CDR3: CASSLRGLEGTEAFF; DNA: TGTGCCAGCAGCTTACGAGGGCTAGAAGGAACTGAAGCTTTCTTT
V: TRBV28; size: .; D: .; length: 13; J: TRBJ1-1; CDR3: CASSFARNTEAFF; DNA: TGTGCCAGCAGTTTCGCTCGGAACACTGAAGCTTTCTTT
V: TRBV29-1; size: .; D: .; length: 11; J: TRBJ2-4; CDR3: CSVEGYGIQYF; DNA: TGCAGCGTTGAAGGGTACGGCATTCAGTACTTC
V: TRBV3-1/TRBV3-2; size: .; D: .; length: 16; J: TRBJ2-7; CDR3: CASSLIGSGADPEQYF; DNA: TGTGCCAGCAGCCTGATAGGTAGCGGAGCCGACCCGGAGCAGTACTTC
V: TRBV15; size: .; D: .; length: 17; J: TRBJ1-2; CDR3: CATSRDRGWGLGNGYTF; DNA: TGTGCCACCAGCAGAGACAGGGGATGGGGTCTTGGAAATGGCTACACCTTC
V: TRBV27; size: .; D: .; length: 16; J: TRBJ1-1; CDR3: CASSLAGNRMNTEAFF; DNA: TGTGCCAGCAGTTTAGCGGGGAACCGAATGAACACTGAAGCTTTCTTT
V: TRBV7-2; size: .; D: TRBD1; length: 15; J: TRBJ1-2; CDR3: CASSLTDRAAGGYTF; DNA: TGTGCCAGCAGCTTAACGGACAGGGCCGCCGGTGGCTACACCTTC
V: TRBV15; size: .; D: TRBD1; length: 16; J: TRBJ1-3; CDR3: CATSRKMGTVSNTIYF; DNA: TGTGCCACCAGCAGAAAAATGGGGACAGTGAGCAACACCATATATTTT
V: TRBV28; size: .; D: .; length: 17; J: TRBJ1-5; CDR3: CASSPSYAEGDVQPQHF; DNA: TGTGCCAGCAGTCCCTCCTATGCGGAGGGAGACGTTCAGCCCCAGCATTTT
V: TRBV29-1; size: .; D: .; length: 16; J: TRBJ2-3; CDR3: CSVHGSLKGSTDTQYF; DNA: TGCAGCGTCCACGGGTCCTTAAAGGGGAGCACAGATACGCAGTATTTT
V: TRBV6-5; size: few; D: .; length: 15; J: TRBJ2-1; CDR3: CASGRPSRSSNEQFF; DNA: TGTGCCAGCGGGCGCCCTTCCCGTTCGAGCAATGAGCAGTTCTTC
V: TRBV5-4; size: .; D: .; length: 14; J: TRBJ1-3; CDR3: CASSLEGSGNTIYF; DNA: TGTGCCAGCAGCTTGGAGGGATCTGGAAACACCATATATTTT
V: TRBV30; size: .; D: .; length: 11; J: TRBJ2-1; CDR3: CAWSRDNEQFF; DNA: TGTGCCTGGAGCAGAGACAATGAGCAGTTCTTC
V: TRBV12-5; size: .; D: .; length: 14; J: TRBJ2-5; CDR3: CASALPGPVETQYF; DNA: TGTGCTAGTGCTCTTCCGGGACCCGTCGAGACCCAGTACTTC
V: TRBV29-1; size: .; D: TRBD1; length: 15; J: TRBJ2-7; CDR3: CSVPKGASVSGEQYF; DNA: TGCAGCGTACCAAAGGGGGCGTCTGTCTCGGGGGAGCAGTACTTC
V: TRBV5-4; size: .; D: TRBD1; length: 16; J: TRBJ1-2; CDR3: CASSLERVQGASGYTF; DNA: TGTGCCAGCAGCCTGGAAAGGGTACAGGGGGCAAGCGGCTACACCTTC
V: TRBV6-2/TRBV6-3; size: .; D: .; length: 14; J: TRBJ2-1; CDR3: CASSYSTNNNEQFF; DNA: TGTGCCAGCAGTTACTCGACTAATAACAATGAGCAGTTCTTC
V: TRBV4-1; size: .; D: .; length: 15; J: TRBJ2-5; CDR3: CASSQPPTGGETQYF; DNA: TGCGCCAGCAGCCAACCCCCGACTGGAGGAGAGACCCAGTACTTC
V: TRBV20-1; size: .; D: .; length: 9; J: TRBJ1-1; CDR3: CSTDTVFGF; DNA: TGCAGTACCGACACTGTATTTGGCTTT
V: TRBV5-6; size: .; D: .; length: 17; J: TRBJ1-6; CDR3: CASSSGQSGSYNSPLHF; DNA: TGTGCCAGCAGCAGTGGACAGTCCGGCTCCTATAATTCACCCCTCCACTTT
V: TRBV5-1; size: .; D: .; length: 15; J: TRBJ1-6; CDR3: CASTRSWGDNSPLHF; DNA: TGCGCCAGCACCCGTTCGTGGGGGGATAATTCACCCCTCCACTTT
V: TRBV19; size: once; D: .; length: 12; J: TRBJ1-6; CDR3: CASTGTGSPLHF; DNA: TGTGCCAGTACAGGGACCGGTTCACCCCTCCACTTT
V: TRBV7-6; size: once; D: .; length: 12; J: TRBJ2-7; CDR3: CASSSEAYEQYF; DNA: TGTGCCAGCAGCTCCGAGGCGTACGAGCAGTACTTC
V: TRBV19; size: .; D: .; length: 15; J: TRBJ2-7; CDR3: CASSLKGGTSYEQYF; DNA: TGTGCCAGTAGCCTAAAAGGAGGGACTTCCTACGAGCAGTACTTC
V: TRBV9; size: .; D: .; length: 14; J: TRBJ1-1; CDR3: CASRPIRGTTEAFF; DNA: TGTGCCAGCAGACCCATTAGGGGGACGACTGAAGCTTTCTTT
V: TRBV4-3; size: few; D: .; length: 15; J: TRBJ2-7; CDR3: CASSQGRLSSYEQYF; DNA: TGCGCCAGCAGCCAAGGGCGACTGTCTTCGTACGAGCAGTACTTC
V: TRBV10-1; size: .; D: TRBD2; length: 15; J: TRBJ2-1; CDR3: CASSGTSGSHNEQFF; DNA: TGCGCCAGCAGTGGAACTAGCGGGAGCCACAATGAGCAGTTCTTC
V: TRBV2; size: once; D: TRBD2; length: 17; J: TRBJ2-3; CDR3: CASSSNLSGTSTDTQYF; DNA: TGTGCCAGCAGCTCGAATCTTAGCGGGACTAGCACAGATACGCAGTATTTT